The entry that follows covers one T cell receptor beta chain sequence. Its antigen is not known. TCRdb reprocessed the reads via MiXCR and lists one record per CDR3 protein. The profile shows some 130,000 distinct CDR3 sequences, roughly a quarter of them singletons. The entry originates in a study of T cell repertoires in cytomegalovirus infection. With 3 bases removed from V and 1 base from J, the gap between germline ends came to 7 bases. CDR3 length: 12 residues. Germline CDR1 is SQVTM and CDR2 is ANQGSEA. The receptor comes from a human donor in good health (CMV status not recorded). Some clones in this sample may be carry-over from other donors' samples. This chain joins TRBV29-1 and TRBJ2-7; D is ambiguous. Material: PBMCs, sequenced either directly or after in vitro stimulation (not recorded which). CDR3 protein: CSVESYSYEQYV. DNA for the CDR3: TGCAGCGTTGAGTCTTATTCCTACGAGCAGTACGTC.